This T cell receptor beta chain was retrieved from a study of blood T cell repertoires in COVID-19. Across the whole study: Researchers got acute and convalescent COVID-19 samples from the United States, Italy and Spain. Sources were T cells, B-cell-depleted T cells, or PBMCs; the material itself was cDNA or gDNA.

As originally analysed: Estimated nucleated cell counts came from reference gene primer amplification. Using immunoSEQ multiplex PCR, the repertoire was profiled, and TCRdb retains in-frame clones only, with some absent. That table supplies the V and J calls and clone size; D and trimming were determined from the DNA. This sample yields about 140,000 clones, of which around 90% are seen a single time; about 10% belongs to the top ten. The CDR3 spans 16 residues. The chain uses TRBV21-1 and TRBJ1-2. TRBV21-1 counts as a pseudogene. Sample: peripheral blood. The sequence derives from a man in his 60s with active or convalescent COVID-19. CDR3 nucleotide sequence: TGTGCCAGCAGCAAAGTCAAGGACTCCCTTAACTATGGCTACACCTTC. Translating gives CASSKVKDSLNYGYTF.